The rows below give T cell receptor beta chains drawn from one sample of a study of cytomegalovirus exposure and HLA in healthy donors. Libraries were prepared by immunoSEQ multiplex PCR; TCRdb keeps only in-frame clonotypes and omits some of them. The table has about 140,000 clones, 70% to 80% seen once; the top ten hold about 2.2%. Sequencing input: PBMCs. Source of these receptors: a woman younger than 35 in good health and CMV-seropositive. Both conserved end residues are trimmed from each CDR3.

CDR3,J,V
ASSVGTGAEKLF,TRBJ1-4,TRBV9
ASSNPLRDRRSGANVLT,TRBJ2-6,TRBV19
AWTLTGGKNTEAF,TRBJ1-1,TRBV30
ASSEYRTGVEKLF,TRBJ1-4,TRBV25-1
ASSYTPQGYNSPLH,TRBJ1-6,TRBV6-5
ASSLGRDTEAF,TRBJ1-1,TRBV5-1
ASFFDRDSIIEAF,TRBJ1-1,TRBV2
ASSLDGQGVNTEAF,TRBJ1-1,TRBV5-1
ASSLDRVLPGNTIY,TRBJ1-3,TRBV5-1
SVETATDTQY,TRBJ2-3,TRBV29-1
ASREGTGGTGELF,TRBJ2-2,TRBV6-1
ASGTSPPQGDQPQH,TRBJ1-5,TRBV28
ASSESRGATLYEQY,TRBJ2-7,TRBV10-2
ASRQDRGHGGTEAF,TRBJ1-1,TRBV28
ASSLAGSLRKQY,TRBJ2-7,TRBV27
ASSVSGLGADTQY,TRBJ2-3,TRBV9
ASRPSGAISYEQY,TRBJ2-7,TRBV6-5
ASTGLAGGYQETQY,TRBJ2-5,TRBV7-9
ASSEPAGLNYGYT,TRBJ1-2,TRBV25-1
ASRPDRGSHEQY,TRBJ2-7,TRBV6-5
ASSISKGAGYNEQF,TRBJ2-1,TRBV19
ASSYGRGSYEQY,TRBJ2-7,TRBV6-5
ATGRRDRAPNEQF,TRBJ2-1,TRBV28
ASSGQGGTEAF,TRBJ1-1,TRBV2
ASSPMGQFNYGYT,TRBJ1-2,TRBV7-9
ASSLGKRGGTYEQY,TRBJ2-7,TRBV7-2
ASSPHEPNYGYT,TRBJ1-2,TRBV7-9
ASSLAGTTYEQY,TRBJ2-7,TRBV7-8
ASRRAGVGNSPLH,TRBJ1-6,TRBV2
ASRWTSTDTQY,TRBJ2-3,TRBV6-5
ATSRDGQDRRIQETQY,TRBJ2-5,TRBV15
ASSISGLAYNSPLH,TRBJ1-6,TRBV19
ASSFSLGQGTQETQY,TRBJ2-5,TRBV28
ASSQVPGGSYEQY,TRBJ2-7,TRBV4-3
ASSSIGGGYYGYT,TRBJ1-2,TRBV5-6
ASSQGTGQGRSYNSPLH,TRBJ1-6,TRBV4-1
ASSLDLGAGNVEQY,TRBJ2-7,TRBV11-2
ASSAGGLETQY,TRBJ2-5,TRBV9
ASSSVGQGNYGYT,TRBJ1-2,TRBV5-1
ASSHPDRTYEQY,TRBJ2-7,TRBV4-1
SVGQGQETQY,TRBJ2-5,TRBV29-1
ASSLVGPNYGYT,TRBJ1-2,TRBV5-1
ASSALASGGQYEQY,TRBJ2-7,TRBV19
ASNIRGSGEQY,TRBJ2-7,TRBV19
ASSLAGTGSYEQY,TRBJ2-7,TRBV7-6